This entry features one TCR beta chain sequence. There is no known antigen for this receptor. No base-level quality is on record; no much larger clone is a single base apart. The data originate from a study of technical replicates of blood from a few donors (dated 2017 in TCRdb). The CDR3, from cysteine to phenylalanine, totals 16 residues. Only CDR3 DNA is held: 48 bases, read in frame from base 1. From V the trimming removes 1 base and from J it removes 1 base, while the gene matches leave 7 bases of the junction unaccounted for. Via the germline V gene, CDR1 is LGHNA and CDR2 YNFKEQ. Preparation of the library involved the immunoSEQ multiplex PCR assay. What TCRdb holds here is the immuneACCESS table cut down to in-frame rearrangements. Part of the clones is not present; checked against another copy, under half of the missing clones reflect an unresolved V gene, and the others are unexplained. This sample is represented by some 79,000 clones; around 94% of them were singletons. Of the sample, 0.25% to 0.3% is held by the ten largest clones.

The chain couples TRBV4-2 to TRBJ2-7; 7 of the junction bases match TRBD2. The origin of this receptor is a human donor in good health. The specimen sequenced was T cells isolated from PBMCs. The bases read TGTGCCAGCAGCCAAGGTCTGGGGGGGAATTCCTACGAGCAGTACTTC. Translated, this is CASSQGLGGNSYEQYF.